This TCR beta chain was identified during a study of cytomegalovirus exposure and HLA in healthy donors. Germline CDR1 and CDR2: MRHNA and SNTAGT. The CDR3 loop spans 15 amino acids. J gave up 1 base and V 6 bases, and 4 bases lay outside the gene matches. Profiled with immunoSEQ multiplex PCR; TCRdb holds only in-frame clones, not every one. The table lists about 200,000 clones, roughly 81% of them singletons, with 1% to 1.5% in the top ten. The sample consisted of PBMCs. The sequence was collected from a woman aged 25-40 years in good health and CMV-seronegative. V is TRBV6-4 and J is TRBJ2-3, with 10 bases matching TRBD2. CDR3 nucleotide sequence: TGTGCCAGCAGCCCCCTAGCGGGGGGCACAGATACGCAGTATTTT. Translation: CASSPLAGGTDTQYF.